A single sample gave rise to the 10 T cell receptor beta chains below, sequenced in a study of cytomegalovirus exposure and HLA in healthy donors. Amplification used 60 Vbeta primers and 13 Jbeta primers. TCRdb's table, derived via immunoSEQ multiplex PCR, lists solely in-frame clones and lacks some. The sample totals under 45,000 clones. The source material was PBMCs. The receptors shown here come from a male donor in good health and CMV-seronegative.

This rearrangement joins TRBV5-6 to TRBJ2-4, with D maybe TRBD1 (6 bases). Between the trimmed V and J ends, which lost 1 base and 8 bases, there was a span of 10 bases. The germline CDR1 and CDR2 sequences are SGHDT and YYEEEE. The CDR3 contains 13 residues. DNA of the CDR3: TGTGCCAGCAGCTTGTTACAGGGATACATTCAGTACTTC. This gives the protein CASSLLQGYIQYF.

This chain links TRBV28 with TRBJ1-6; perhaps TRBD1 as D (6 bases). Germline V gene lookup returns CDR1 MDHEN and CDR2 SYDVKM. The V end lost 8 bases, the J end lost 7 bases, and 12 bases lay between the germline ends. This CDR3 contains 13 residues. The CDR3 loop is CASLGTGNSPLHF. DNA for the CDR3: TGTGCCAGCTTAGGCACAGGGAATTCACCCCTCCACTTT.

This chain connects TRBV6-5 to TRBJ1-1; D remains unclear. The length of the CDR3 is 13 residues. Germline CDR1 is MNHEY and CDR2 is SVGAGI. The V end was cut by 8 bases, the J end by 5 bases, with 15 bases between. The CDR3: CASRVFSSTEAFF. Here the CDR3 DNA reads TGTGCCAGCCGGGTTTTTAGTTCGACTGAAGCTTTCTTT.

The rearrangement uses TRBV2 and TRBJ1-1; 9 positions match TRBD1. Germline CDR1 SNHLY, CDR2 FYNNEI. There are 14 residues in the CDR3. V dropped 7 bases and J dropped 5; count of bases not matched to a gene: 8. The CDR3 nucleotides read TGTGCCAGCAAAGGGACAGGGCCGGGAACTGAAGCTTTCTTT. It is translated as CASKGTGPGTEAFF. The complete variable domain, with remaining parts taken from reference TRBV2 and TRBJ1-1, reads EPEVTQTPSHQVTQMGQEVILRCVPISNHLYFYWYRQILGQKVEFLVSFYNNEISEKSEIFDDQFSVERPDGSNFTLKIRSTKLEDSAMYFCASKGTGPGTEAFFGQGTRLTVV.

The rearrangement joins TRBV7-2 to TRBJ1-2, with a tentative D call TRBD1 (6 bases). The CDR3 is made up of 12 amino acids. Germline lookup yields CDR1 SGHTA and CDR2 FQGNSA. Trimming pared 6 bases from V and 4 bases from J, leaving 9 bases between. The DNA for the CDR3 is TGTGCCAGCAGTATACAGGGCTATGGCTACACCTTC. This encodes CASSIQGYGYTF. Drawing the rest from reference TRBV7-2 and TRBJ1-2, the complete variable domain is GAGVSQSPSNKVTEKGKDVELRCDPISGHTALYWYRQSLGQGLEFLIYFQGNSAPDKSGLPSDRFSAERTGGSVSTLTIQRTQQEDSAVYLCASSIQGYGYTFGSGTRLTVV.

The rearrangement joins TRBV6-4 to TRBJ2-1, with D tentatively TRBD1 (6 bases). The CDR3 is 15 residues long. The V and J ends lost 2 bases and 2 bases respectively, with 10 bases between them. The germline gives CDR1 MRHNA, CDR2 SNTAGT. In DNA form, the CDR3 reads TGTGCCAGCAGTGACACAGGGTCGGCCTACAATGAGCAGTTCTTC. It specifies CASSDTGSAYNEQFF.

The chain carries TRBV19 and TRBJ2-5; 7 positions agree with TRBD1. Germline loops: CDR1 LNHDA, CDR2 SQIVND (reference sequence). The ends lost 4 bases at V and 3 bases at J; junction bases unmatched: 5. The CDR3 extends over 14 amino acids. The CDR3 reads CASSRSGQEETQYF. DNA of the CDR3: TGTGCCAGTAGTAGGTCCGGACAGGAAGAGACCCAGTACTTC.

CDR3 DNA: TGTGCCAGCAGCTCCGGACTAGCGGGGTTGGACGAGCAGTACTTC. The encoded protein is CASSSGLAGLDEQYF. V gene TRBV5-4 combines with J gene TRBJ2-7, with TRBD2 matching over 12 bases. The CDR3 extends over 15 amino acids. J was trimmed by 5 bases and V by 3 bases; bases with no gene match: 6. In germline, CDR1 is SGHNT, CDR2 YYREEE (reference sequence).

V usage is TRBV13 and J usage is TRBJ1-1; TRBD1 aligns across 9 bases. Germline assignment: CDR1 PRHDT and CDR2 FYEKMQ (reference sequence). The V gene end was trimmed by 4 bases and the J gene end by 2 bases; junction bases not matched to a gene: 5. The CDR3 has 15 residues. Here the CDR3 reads CASSSQDRGNTEAFF. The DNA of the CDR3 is TGTGCCAGCAGCTCCCAGGACAGGGGTAACACTGAAGCTTTCTTT.

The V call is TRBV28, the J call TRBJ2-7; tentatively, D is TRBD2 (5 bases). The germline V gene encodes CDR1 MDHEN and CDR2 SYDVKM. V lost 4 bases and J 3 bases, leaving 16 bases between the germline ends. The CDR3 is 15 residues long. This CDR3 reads CASSSPGRSGYEQYF. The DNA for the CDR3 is TGTGCCAGCAGTTCCCCGGGAAGGTCTGGCTACGAGCAGTACTTC.